The 25 T cell receptor beta chains in this list originate from one sample, sequenced in a study of CD8 T cells in ankylosing spondylitis. Via MiXCR, TCRdb re-called the 5' RACE reads, giving one row per CDR3 protein. The profile shows 250,000 to 350,000 distinct CDR3 sequences, around 20% of them singletons. The specimen was blood, either unsorted or a sorted T cell fraction (not recorded which). Receptor source: a male donor with ankylosing spondylitis or in good health (not recorded which).

The CDR3 DNA reads TGCGCCAGCAGCTTGGCGCAGGGTCGTGGGACCGGGGAGCTGTTTTTT. It translates to CASSLAQGRGTGELFF. This sequence joins TRBV5-1 and TRBJ2-2; TRBD1 might be the D (5 bases). V lost 0 bases and J lost 5, with 14 bases in between. The CDR3 runs to 16 residues. CDR1 is SGHRS, CDR2 YFSETQ, per germline.

This clonotype was seen only a few times. V gene TRBV28 combines with J gene TRBJ2-5; unclear D gene. Per the germline V gene, CDR1 is MDHEN and CDR2 is SYDVKM. The CDR3 has 13 amino acids. Trimming removed 5 bases from V and 3 bases from J, with 10 bases in between. The CDR3 reads CASSPDWEETQYF. For the CDR3, the DNA is TGTGCCAGCAGTCCCGACTGGGAAGAGACCCAGTACTTC.

This clonotype was seen a handful of times. This chain uses TRBV12-3 or TRBV12-4 with TRBJ2-3; D gene ambiguous. The CDR3 spans 13 residues. V was cut by 6 bases and J by 11 bases, with 18 bases left in between. This chain's CDR3 is CASSPTRLRGQYF. In nucleotides, the CDR3 is TGTGCCAGCAGCCCGACGCGGTTAAGAGGGCAGTATTTT.

V and J are TRBV12-3 or TRBV12-4 and TRBJ2-5; the D gene is possibly TRBD2 (5 bases). The CDR3 covers 14 residues. Trimming cost V 3 bases and J 2 bases, with 10 bases left between them. The CDR3 spells CASSFLGIQETQYF. CDR3 nucleotide sequence: TGTGCCAGCAGTTTTCTCGGGATTCAAGAGACCCAGTACTTC.

The chain combines TRBV5-7 with TRBJ2-7; maybe TRBD1 (6 bases). TRBV5-7 falls under the ORF class, with uncertain function. The V end was cut by 4 bases, the J end by 5 bases, with 19 bases between. The CDR3 sequence is 15 residues long. The CDR3 DNA sequence: TGTGCCAGCAGCCATCTCAGGGGTTGTGAGGACGAGCAGTACGTC. Amino acid sequence: CASSHLRGCEDEQYV.

This chain links TRBV12-3 or TRBV12-4 with TRBJ2-2, with TRBD2 as a possible D gene (6 bases). Trimming took 6 bases from V and 4 from J, leaving 15 bases between them. The CDR3 totals 15 residues. This CDR3 is CASRDQGLPTGELFF. For the CDR3, the DNA is TGTGCCAGCAGGGACCAGGGACTCCCCACCGGGGAGCTGTTTTTT.

This clonotype was seen only a few times. CDR3 protein: CASSLRGDNEQFF. CDR3 nucleotide sequence: TGTGCCAGCAGCTTGCGTGGGGACAATGAGCAGTTCTTC. This chain uses TRBV5-4 with TRBJ2-1; no definite D call. There are 13 residues in the CDR3. Germline values: CDR1 SGHNT, CDR2 YYREEE (reference sequence). V gave up 1 base and J gave up 5 bases, with 7 bases separating them.

Ten or more counts support this clonotype. The rearrangement uses TRBV29-1 and TRBJ2-1, with 9 nucleotides matching TRBD1. Germline trimming cut 7 bases from V and 3 bases from J; bases unmatched to any gene: 7. Germline-derived CDR1 and CDR2 are SQVTM and ANQGSEA. The CDR3 is 14 amino acids. CDR3 region: CSATGQGSYNEQFF. The CDR3 DNA is TGCAGCGCTACCGGACAGGGGAGCTACAATGAGCAGTTCTTC.

The chain links TRBV24-1 to TRBJ2-1, with D unresolved. This CDR3 contains 16 residues. Germline assignment: CDR1 KGHDR and CDR2 SFDVKD. V was trimmed by 4 bases and J by 5 bases, leaving 17 bases between them. The CDR3 spells CATSDPRRGGDNEQFF. CDR3 bases: TGTGCCACCAGTGACCCTAGGCGTGGTGGGGACAATGAGCAGTTCTTC.

This clonotype was counted only a few times. This sequence joins TRBV25-1 and TRBJ2-5; TRBD1 matches at 9 bases. J gave up 2 bases and V 3 bases, and 7 bases lay outside the gene matches. Germline V gene lookup returns CDR1 MGHDK and CDR2 SYGVNS. The CDR3 sequence is 16 residues long. CDR3 region: CASSEARTGDQETQYF. CDR3 DNA sequence: TGTGCCAGCAGTGAGGCTCGGACAGGGGATCAAGAGACCCAGTACTTC.

The CDR3 sequence: CASGREANQPQHF. DNA of the CDR3: TGTGCCAGCGGCCGGGAGGCCAATCAGCCCCAGCATTTT. J is TRBJ1-5 and V is TRBV3-1; D gene unclear. The CDR3 contains 13 residues. Trimming stripped 8 bases from V and 3 bases from J, with 11 bases between. Germline V gene sequence: CDR1 LGHDT, CDR2 YNNKEL (reference sequence).

This clonotype has a count of ten or more. The J gene is TRBJ1-5, the V gene TRBV5-1; D gene ambiguous. Per the germline V gene, CDR1 is SGHRS and CDR2 is YFSETQ. The ends were cut back, 4 bases at V and 2 bases at J, with 7 bases in the middle. The length of the CDR3 is 13 residues. The CDR3 loop reads CASSLVGNQPQHF. CDR3 bases: TGCGCCAGCAGCCTGGTAGGCAATCAGCCCCAGCATTTT.

A few counts support this clonotype. The chain joins TRBV16 to TRBJ1-5; D uncertain. The length of the CDR3 is 14 residues. V was shortened by 4 bases and J by 7 bases, with 14 bases between the two germline ends. CDR1 is KGHSY and CDR2 is FQNENV in the germline V gene. CDR3 in amino acids: CASSPFWIEQPQHF. CDR3 nucleotides: TGTGCCAGCAGCCCTTTTTGGATAGAGCAGCCCCAGCATTTT.

This chain uses TRBV6-1 with TRBJ2-5, with D unresolved. Germline V CDR1 and CDR2: MNHNS, SASEGT. This CDR3 contains 15 residues. V lost 6 bases and J lost 0, with 14 bases in between. The CDR3 DNA is TGTGCCAGCAGGGCCACTATTCGGGACCAAGAGACCCAGTACTTC. Protein sequence: CASRATIRDQETQYF.

In this sample, this clonotype turned up a few times. The V call is TRBV20-1, the J call TRBJ1-5, with D possibly TRBD1 on 5 matching bases. Germline V gene data show CDR1 as DFQATT and CDR2 as SNEGSKA (reference sequence). The CDR3 contains 15 residues. Trimming removed 0 bases from V and 0 bases from J, with 9 bases in between. For the CDR3, the DNA is TGCAGTGCTAGAGATCGGGGCATTAGCAATCAGCCCCAGCATTTT. Protein product: CSARDRGISNQPQHF.

In this sample, this clonotype turned up a few times. V is TRBV12-3 or TRBV12-4 and J is TRBJ1-1; no clear D. V lost 6 bases and J lost 0, with 11 bases in between. The CDR3 runs to 14 residues. The CDR3 coding sequence is TGTGCCAGCAGCCCCCGTCCAATGAACACTGAAGCTTTCTTT. It encodes CASSPRPMNTEAFF.

This clonotype has just a few counts. The rearrangement uses TRBV20-1 and TRBJ2-3; 11 nucleotides match TRBD2. CDR3 length: 12 amino acids. V dropped 3 bases and J dropped 9; count of bases not matched to a gene: 2. Germline V gene data show CDR1 as DFQATT and CDR2 as SNEGSKA (reference sequence). The CDR3 DNA follows: TGCAGTGCTAGGTCTAGCGGGGGGACGCAGTATTTT. Translating gives CSARSSGGTQYF.

V usage is TRBV5-1 and J usage is TRBJ2-1; D gene unclear. The CDR3 has 16 residues. Germline CDR1 reads SGHRS; CDR2 reads YFSETQ. The ends were cut back, 2 bases at V and 0 bases at J, with 12 bases in the middle. CDR3 region: CASSLSIPYSYNEQFF. Here the CDR3 DNA reads TGCGCCAGCAGCTTAAGTATCCCTTACTCCTACAATGAGCAGTTCTTC.

There are a few counts of this clonotype. The chain employs TRBV5-1 and TRBJ2-1, with 8 bases that match TRBD1. The CDR3 sequence is 15 residues long. J was trimmed by 6 bases and V by 4 bases; bases with no gene match: 9. Germline V CDR1 and CDR2: SGHRS, YFSETQ. CDR3 nucleotide sequence: TGCGCCAGCAGCCCGGGACAGGTACGTGGCAATGAGCAGTTCTTC. Amino acid sequence: CASSPGQVRGNEQFF.

In its sample, this clonotype was seen a few times. The rearrangement joins TRBV28 to TRBJ2-7; the D gene is possibly TRBD1 (6 bases). This CDR3 contains 16 residues. V gave up 4 bases and J gave up 2 bases, with 18 bases separating them. The V gene's germline CDR1 is MDHEN and CDR2 SYDVKM. CDR3 bases: TGTGCCAGCAGTTCCAGCCTGGGACAACGACCCTACGAGCAGTACGTC. Translated: CASSSSLGQRPYEQYV.

This clonotype was seen only a few times. The genes are TRBV3-1 and TRBJ1-1; 11 bases agree with TRBD1. This CDR3 spans 15 amino acids. Per germline, CDR1 LGHDT and CDR2 YNNKEL (reference sequence). The trim removed 5 bases at V and 10 bases at J, leaving 12 bases unmatched. DNA of the CDR3: TGTGCCAGCAGCAGAACCGGGACAGGGGGTATGGGAGCTTTCTTT. Residues: CASSRTGTGGMGAFF.

This clonotype was picked up a small number of times. This chain connects TRBV20-1 to TRBJ1-6; unclear D gene. V gave up 3 bases and J gave up 6 bases, with 9 bases separating them. The length of the CDR3 is 13 residues. Per the germline V gene, CDR1 is DFQATT and CDR2 is SNEGSKA (reference sequence). The CDR3 protein is CSASPSGNSPLHF. CDR3 DNA: TGCAGTGCTAGCCCCAGCGGTAATTCACCCCTCCACTTT.

The CDR3 sequence is CASSQDRGLAYNEQFF. Here the CDR3 DNA reads TGTGCCAGCAGCCAAGATAGGGGACTAGCTTACAATGAGCAGTTCTTC. V gene TRBV4-2 combines with J gene TRBJ2-1; 9 positions agree with TRBD2. Germline V gene sequence: CDR1 LGHNA, CDR2 YNFKEQ. Unmatched junction bases numbered 4, after V lost 0 bases and J lost 4 bases. There are 16 residues in the CDR3.

The chain recombines TRBV5-1 with TRBJ2-3; 7 nucleotides match TRBD2. This CDR3 spans 16 amino acids. Germline V CDR1 and CDR2: SGHRS, YFSETQ. The J segment lost 3 bases and the V segment lost 4 bases, leaving 11 bases of the junction unmatched. CDR3 nucleotides: TGCGCCAGCAGCATCTCCTCTGGGGGGGGAACAGATACGCAGTATTTT. Protein: CASSISSGGGTDTQYF.

As concerns this clonotype: Sequence at one end of the junction differs from germline and may be a read error. The chain has TRBV3-1 and TRBJ2-2; no reliable D call. Germline CDR1 is LGHDT and CDR2 is YNNKEL (reference sequence). The CDR3 length is 13 residues. CDR3 loop: CTSSQGNTGELFF. In nucleotides, the CDR3 is TGTACCAGCAGCCAAGGCAACACCGGGGAGCTGTTTTTT.